Presented here are 9 T cell receptor beta chains from one specimen sequenced in a study of T-cell memory formation after mild COVID-19. TCRdb re-derived calls from the 5' RACE reads in MiXCR, one entry per CDR3 protein. The repertoire holds around 13,000 distinct CDR3 sequences, approximately 12% seen once, with roughly half in the top ten. Sequences were obtained from PBMCs or a T cell subset sorted from them (not recorded which). The receptors stem from an adult woman who had mild COVID-19 (a few samples of this study predate the infection). Cell type and time point are not known.

This clonotype was counted many times. The rearrangement uses TRBV5-1 and TRBJ2-1; 7 bases map to TRBD1. V lost 4 bases to trimming and J lost 8 bases; unmatched junction nucleotides: 6. CDR3 length equals 13 residues. Looked up from germline, CDR1 is SGHRS and CDR2 is YFSETQ. The CDR3 reads CASSLQGEDEQFF. CDR3 in DNA: TGCGCCAGCAGCCTCCAGGGGGAAGATGAGCAGTTCTTC.

This clonotype was seen many times. The chain carries TRBV15 and TRBJ2-7; D ambiguous. V lost 3 bases to trimming and J lost 0 bases, with 12 bases between them. The CDR3 runs 15 residues. The V gene's germline CDR1 is LNHNV and CDR2 YYDKDF (reference sequence). CDR3 amino acids: CATSRAHGVSYEQYF. The CDR3 coding sequence is TGTGCCACCAGCAGGGCGCACGGAGTCTCCTACGAGCAGTACTTC.

This clonotype showed up many times. V gene TRBV7-9 combines with J gene TRBJ1-4, with 9 bases identical to TRBD1. Trimming cost V 5 bases and J 5 bases; bases outside gene matches: 9. Looked up from germline, CDR1 is SEHNR and CDR2 is FQNEAQ (reference sequence). There are 16 residues in the CDR3. CDR3 nucleotide sequence: TGTGCCAGCAGCCTCGGGACAGGGATGAGAAATGAAAAACTGTTTTTT. It yields the protein CASSLGTGMRNEKLFF.

This clonotype was recorded many times. This chain connects TRBV10-3 to TRBJ2-1, with 12 bases matching TRBD2. The CDR3 extends over 19 amino acids. Trimming cost V 3 bases and J 7 bases; bases outside gene matches: 16. CDR1 is ENHRY and CDR2 is SYGVKD in the germline V gene. Written as DNA, the CDR3 is TGTGCCATCAGTGAACAGGAGCTAGCGGGAGGGCCTCATATAAATGAGCAGTTCTTC. Translating gives CAISEQELAGGPHINEQFF.

This clonotype is categorized as medium-sized. V and J are TRBV24-1 and TRBJ2-5; no clear D. The CDR3 consists of 16 residues. V gave up 4 bases and J gave up 5 bases, with 19 bases separating them. Germline V gene data show CDR1 as KGHDR and CDR2 as SFDVKD. DNA for the CDR3: TGTGCCACCAGTGACCGTCGGACGCCGATATTCGAGACCCAGTACTTC. Residues: CATSDRRTPIFETQYF.

The chain links TRBV12-3 or TRBV12-4 to TRBJ2-3; D perhaps matches TRBD2 (6 bases). The V and J ends lost 6 bases and 2 bases respectively, with 18 bases between them. The CDR3 is 16 amino acids. In nucleotides, the CDR3 is TGTGCCAGCAGAAGACTTGGAGGGAGCGACACAGATACGCAGTATTTT. It yields the protein CASRRLGGSDTDTQYF.

The V and J genes are TRBV12-3 or TRBV12-4 and TRBJ2-7, with TRBD2 matching over 7 bases. Losses at the gene ends were 6 bases for V and 0 bases for J; bases not matched to a gene: 14. The CDR3 loop spans 17 amino acids. CDR3 residues: CASSLAGDVTLSYEQYF. In nucleotides, the CDR3 is TGTGCCAGCAGCCTCGCGGGGGATGTAACTCTCTCCTACGAGCAGTACTTC.

This clonotype occurred many times. The chain employs TRBV5-4 and TRBJ1-2, with a weak D call TRBD1 (5 bases). This CDR3 has 13 residues. V lost 4 bases, J lost 6 bases, and 13 bases lay in between. CDR1 and CDR2 (germline): SGHNT, YYREEE (reference sequence). The DNA of the CDR3 is TGTGCCAGCAGCCAGGGAGGCGGTGATGGCTACACCTTC. It translates to CASSQGGGDGYTF.

This clonotype was counted many times. The rearrangement joins TRBV4-1 to TRBJ2-2; 9 bases agree with TRBD2. This CDR3 is 16 amino acids long. Trimming cost V 0 bases and J 3 bases; bases outside gene matches: 2. CDR1 MGHRA and CDR2 YSYEKL come from the germline V gene. CDR3 protein: CASSQEVAGDTGELFF. The CDR3 nucleotides read TGCGCCAGCAGCCAAGAAGTAGCGGGGGACACCGGGGAGCTGTTTTTT.